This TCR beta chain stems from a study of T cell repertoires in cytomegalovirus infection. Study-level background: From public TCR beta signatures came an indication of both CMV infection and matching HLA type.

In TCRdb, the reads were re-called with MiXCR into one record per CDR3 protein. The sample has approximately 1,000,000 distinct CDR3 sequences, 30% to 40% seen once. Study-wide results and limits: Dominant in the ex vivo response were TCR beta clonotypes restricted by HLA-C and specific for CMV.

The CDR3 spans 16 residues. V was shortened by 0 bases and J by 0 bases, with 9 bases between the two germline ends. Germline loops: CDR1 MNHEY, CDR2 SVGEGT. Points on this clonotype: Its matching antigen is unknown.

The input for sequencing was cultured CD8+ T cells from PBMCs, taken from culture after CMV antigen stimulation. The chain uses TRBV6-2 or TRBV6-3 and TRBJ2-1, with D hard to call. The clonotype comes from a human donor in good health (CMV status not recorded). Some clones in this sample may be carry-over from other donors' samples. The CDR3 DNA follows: TGTGCCAGCAGTTACTCCTCTCCTAGCTCCTACAATGAGCAGTTCTTC. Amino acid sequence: CASSYSSPSSYNEQFF.